This T cell receptor beta chain was sequenced during a study of CD8 T cells in ankylosing spondylitis. Findings of the study overall: Some of these motif variants have turned up before, in reports on reactive arthritis synovial fluid and blood.

As regards this clonotype: Its matching antigen is unknown.

TCRdb reprocessed the 5' RACE reads with MiXCR, giving one entry per CDR3 protein. The repertoire holds about 220,000 distinct CDR3 sequences, with under 30% as singletons. The CDR3 consists of 13 residues. Germline CDR1 SGHRS, CDR2 YFSETQ. V was trimmed by 4 bases and J by 2 bases, leaving 10 bases between them. This sequence joins TRBV5-1 and TRBJ2-7; no clear D gene. The source of this sequence is a male donor with ankylosing spondylitis or in good health (not recorded which). The sample consisted of blood, either unsorted or a sorted T cell fraction (not recorded which). CDR3 residues: CASSGPPAYEQYF. CDR3 in DNA: TGCGCCAGCAGCGGCCCCCCGGCCTACGAGCAGTACTTC.